The 16 T cell receptor beta chains in this list originate from one sample, sequenced in a study of blood T cells in healthy people across ages. A sample-barcoded 5' primer and a J-beta primer mix were used in a second PCR of roughly 7 to 11 cycles. TCRdb re-called the 5' RACE reads with MiXCR, one entry per CDR3 protein. The sample comprises 1.5 million to 2 million distinct CDR3 sequences, around half of which are singletons, and over 2% rests with the top ten. The sequenced sample consisted of blood. Source of these receptors: a woman aged 35 to 49 in good health.

J is TRBJ1-2 and V is TRBV2, with D perhaps matching TRBD1 (6 bases). Germline CDR1 is SNHLY and CDR2 is FYNNEI. The V end was cut by 3 bases, the J end by 0 bases, with 11 bases between. The CDR3 contains 15 residues. The CDR3 here is CASSEGAAPNYGYTF. The CDR3 bases are TGTGCCAGCAGTGAGGGGGCGGCGCCTAACTATGGCTACACCTTC.

The rearrangement joins TRBV24-1 to TRBJ2-3; D remains ambiguous. Trimming removed 6 bases from V and 2 bases from J, with 11 bases in between. The CDR3 is 14 amino acids. Germline CDR1 and CDR2: KGHDR and SFDVKD. The CDR3 region is CATSRSSFTDTQYF. The CDR3 nucleotides are TGTGCCACCAGTAGGTCCTCATTCACAGATACGCAGTATTTT.

This clonotype was seen more than once but under ten times. An end of the junction does not agree with germline; a read error may underlie this. This rearrangement joins TRBV5-1 to TRBJ1-2; TRBD1 aligns across 10 bases. Germline CDR1 is SGHRS and CDR2 is YFSETQ. CDR3 length: 13 residues. CDR3 protein: CASSTGQGDGYTF. The DNA of the CDR3 is TGTGCCAGCAGTACCGGACAGGGGGATGGCTACACCTTC.

The chain is built from TRBV5-1 and TRBJ1-2; TRBD1 is a possible D gene (6 bases). Trimming removed 4 bases at V and 8 bases at J, with 15 bases between. Germline assignment: CDR1 SGHRS and CDR2 YFSETQ. This CDR3 has 13 amino acids. The CDR3 nucleotides read TGCGCCAGCAGCCCTGGGGGCCCTGAGGGCTACACCTTC. Translating gives CASSPGGPEGYTF.

This clonotype was counted ten times or more. This rearrangement joins TRBV12-3 or TRBV12-4 to TRBJ2-5; 7 bases fit TRBD2. The CDR3 has 17 residues. With V trimmed by 6 bases and J by 1 base, 14 bases remained unmatched. CDR3 residues: CASSHSALGTTQETQYF. The CDR3 nucleotides read TGTGCCAGCAGCCATTCCGCCCTAGGGACTACCCAAGAGACCCAGTACTTC.

The genes are TRBV20-1 and TRBJ1-6; D may be TRBD1 (5 bases). The CDR3 is 13 amino acids. The V gene lost 6 bases and the J gene lost 7 bases, with 13 bases spanning the gap. The germline gives CDR1 DFQATT, CDR2 SNEGSKA (reference sequence). The CDR3 bases are TGCAGTGCGAAGACAGCGACGAATTCACCCCTCCACTTT. Amino acids: CSAKTATNSPLHF.

This clonotype turned up a few times. The chain joins TRBV4-1 to TRBJ2-7; D is uncertain. Between the trimmed V and J ends, which lost 2 bases and 9 bases, there was a span of 11 bases. Germline CDR1 is MGHRA and CDR2 is YSYEKL. The CDR3 consists of 12 residues. The DNA for the CDR3 is TGCGCCAGCAGCCAAACCGGACCCCTGCAGTACTTC. It codes for CASSQTGPLQYF.

This clonotype was seen a few times. The V call is TRBV29-1, the J call TRBJ2-1; D may be TRBD1 or TRBD2 (7 bases each). CDR1 and CDR2 from the germline V gene are SQVTM and ANQGSEA. The CDR3 runs 16 residues. V was clipped by 4 bases and J by 7 bases, with 23 bases between them. CDR3 region: CSVVGGAGGVWNEQFF. In DNA, the CDR3 is TGCAGCGTTGTTGGGGGGGCAGGGGGGGTCTGGAATGAGCAGTTCTTC.

A note on this clonotype: This may stem from a read error, because a much larger clone lies one nucleotide away. The V gene is TRBV7-2, the J gene TRBJ2-5; TRBD2 is a possible D gene (5 bases). Germline V gene lookup returns CDR1 SGHTA and CDR2 FQGNSA. This CDR3 contains 14 residues. Trimming stripped 0 bases from V and 1 base from J, with 6 bases between. The CDR3 sequence is CASSLARVQETQYF. The CDR3 region has the DNA TGTGCCAGCAGCTTAGCGCGGGTCCAAGAGACCCAGTACTTC. The full variable domain, completed using reference TRBV7-2 and TRBJ2-5, is GAGVSQSPSNKVTEKGKDVELRCDPISGHTALYWYRQSLGQGLEFLIYFQGNSAPDKSGLPSDRFSAERTGGSVSTLTIQRTQQEDSAVYLCASSLARVQETQYFGPGTRLLVL.

V and J are TRBV5-5 and TRBJ2-7; D is tentatively TRBD1 or TRBD2 (5 bases each). CDR3 size: 12 residues. V gave up 7 bases and J gave up 7 bases, with 15 bases separating them. Germline lookup yields CDR1 SGHKS and CDR2 YYEKEE (reference sequence). The DNA for the CDR3 is TGTGCCAGCCGTACTACTGGGGGAGAGCAGTACTTC. Its translation is CASRTTGGEQYF.

The genes are TRBV6-5 and TRBJ2-5, with D perhaps TRBD2 (5 bases). Germline CDR1 is MNHEY and CDR2 is SVGAGI. The CDR3 is 13 residues long. The V end was cut by 5 bases, the J end by 5 bases, with 12 bases between. The CDR3 spells CASSVKLGETQYF. CDR3 nucleotide sequence: TGTGCCAGCAGTGTCAAACTAGGGGAGACCCAGTACTTC.

V usage is TRBV27 and J usage is TRBJ1-6; maybe TRBD1 (5 bases). There are 14 residues in the CDR3. Germline V CDR1 and CDR2: MNHEY, SMNVEV (reference sequence). Trimming stripped 6 bases from V and 9 bases from J, with 15 bases between. The CDR3 loop is CASRPQGLVSPLHF. CDR3 nucleotides: TGTGCCAGCAGGCCTCAGGGCCTGGTTTCACCCCTCCACTTT.

The chain uses TRBV6-6 and TRBJ1-5; D unclear. Trimming stripped 6 bases from V and 7 bases from J, with 19 bases between. CDR1 and CDR2 from the germline V gene are MNHNY and SVGAGI (reference sequence). The CDR3 has 15 amino acids. For the CDR3, the DNA is TGTGCCAGCAGGTTTGACTTCAGCCCTGACCAGCCCCAGCATTTT. Its translation: CASRFDFSPDQPQHF.

V usage is TRBV7-9 and J usage is TRBJ2-3; TRBD1 is a possible D gene (6 bases). The CDR3 runs 17 residues. Trimming stripped 5 bases from V and 0 bases from J, with 18 bases between. From germline, CDR1 is SEHNR and CDR2 FQNEAQ (reference sequence). The CDR3 sequence: CASSHATGGLSTDTQYF. DNA for the CDR3: TGTGCCAGCAGCCACGCTACTGGGGGCCTTAGCACAGATACGCAGTATTTT.

The chain is built from TRBV2 and TRBJ2-3, with 7 bases that match TRBD2. CDR3 size: 15 residues. The germline V gene has CDR1 SNHLY and CDR2 FYNNEI. CDR3 in DNA: TGTGCGCGAGGGGAGGGTAGGCCTAGCACAGATACGCAGTATTTT. Amino acid sequence: CARGEGRPSTDTQYF. Drawing the rest from reference TRBV2 and TRBJ2-3, the complete variable domain is EPEVTQTPSHQVTQMGQEVILRCVPISNHLYFYWYRQILGQKVEFLVSFYNNEISEKSEIFDDQFSVERPDGSNFTLKIRSTKLEDSAMYFCARGEGRPSTDTQYFGPGTRLTVL.

The rearrangement joins TRBV7-9 to TRBJ1-2; no clear D gene. CDR1 and CDR2 from the germline V gene are SEHNR and FQNEAQ (reference sequence). This CDR3 contains 12 residues. The germline V and J ends were trimmed by 4 bases and 8 bases, with 11 bases remaining between them. CDR3 region: CASSSPRVGYTF. The CDR3 region has the DNA TGTGCCAGCAGCTCCCCGCGGGTGGGCTACACCTTC.